The clone carrying this TCR beta chain was observed a single time. The target antigen is unknown. The CDR3 is 14 residues long. From germline, CDR1 is SGHKS and CDR2 YYEKEE (reference sequence). Trimming cost V 4 bases and J 3 bases; bases outside gene matches: 6. This specimen comes from a study of T cell responses to AZD1222 COVID-19 vaccine. The data were produced by immunoSEQ multiplex PCR, yet TCRdb's version contains in-frame clones alone and is incomplete. The sample has over 100,000 clones, about 91% seen once. Study-wide results and limits: Spike-specific TCR repertoires showed rising breadth and depth after two AZD1222 doses. Spike was spanned by vaccine-associated CD4 TCRs, which were dominant at 160-218 and 743-854.

The sequence was collected from an adult in good health. The specimen comprised peripheral blood, sampled on day 0 of AZD1222 vaccination. The chain couples TRBV5-5 to TRBJ2-7; 8 bases agree with TRBD1. CDR3 amino acids: CASSTGQGNYEQYF. In nucleotides, the CDR3 is TGTGCCAGCAGCACCGGACAGGGAAACTACGAGCAGTACTTC.